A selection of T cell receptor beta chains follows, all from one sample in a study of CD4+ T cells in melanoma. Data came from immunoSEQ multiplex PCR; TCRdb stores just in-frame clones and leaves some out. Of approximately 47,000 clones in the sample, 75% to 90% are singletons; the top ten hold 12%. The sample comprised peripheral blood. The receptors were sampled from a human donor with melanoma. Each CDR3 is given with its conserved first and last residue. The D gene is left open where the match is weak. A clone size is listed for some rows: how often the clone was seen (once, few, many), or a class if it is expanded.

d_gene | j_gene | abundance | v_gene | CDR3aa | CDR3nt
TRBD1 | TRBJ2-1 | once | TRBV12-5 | CASGLPWDSQPHNEQFF | TGTGCTAGTGGTTTGCCTTGGGACAGCCAGCCCCACAATGAGCAGTTCTTC
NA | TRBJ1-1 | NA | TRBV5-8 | CASSLEEEMNTEAFF | TGTGCCAGCAGCTTGGAGGAAGAAATGAACACTGAAGCTTTCTTT
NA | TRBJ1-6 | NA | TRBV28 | CASSSEGSPLHF | TGTGCCAGCAGCTCCGAAGGTTCACCCCTCCACTTT
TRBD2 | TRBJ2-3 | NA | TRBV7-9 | CASSSGAGGTDTQYF | TGTGCCAGCTCCTCCGGGGCGGGGGGCACAGATACGCAGTATTTT
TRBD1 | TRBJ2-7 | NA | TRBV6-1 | CASWTGLSYEQYF | TGTGCCAGCTGGACAGGACTCTCCTACGAGCAGTACTTC
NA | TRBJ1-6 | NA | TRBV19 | CASSPKETPLHF | TGTGCCAGTAGTCCAAAAGAAACACCCCTCCACTTT
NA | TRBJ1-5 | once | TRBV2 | CASSAQGVVQPQHF | TGTGCCAGCAGTGCACAGGGAGTAGTTCAGCCCCAGCATTTT
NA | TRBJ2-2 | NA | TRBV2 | CASSGRPTGELFF | TGTGCCAGCAGTGGGCGACCAACCGGGGAGCTGTTTTTT
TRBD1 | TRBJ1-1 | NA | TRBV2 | CAIPIGTGNTEAFF | TGTGCCATCCCTATCGGGACAGGGAACACTGAAGCTTTCTTT
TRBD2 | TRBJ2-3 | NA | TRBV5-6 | CASSLGLAGGRDTQYF | TGTGCCAGCAGCTTGGGGTTAGCGGGGGGGCGAGATACGCAGTATTTT
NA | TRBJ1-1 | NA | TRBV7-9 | CTSRPGNATEAFF | TGTACCAGCAGACCAGGGAATGCCACTGAAGCTTTCTTT
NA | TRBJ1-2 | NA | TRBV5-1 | CASSSNPQTGNYGYTF | TGCGCCAGCAGCTCCAACCCCCAAACAGGGAACTATGGCTACACCTTC
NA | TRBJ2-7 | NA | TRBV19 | CASSVANEQYF | TGTGCCAGTAGTGTAGCGAACGAGCAGTACTTC
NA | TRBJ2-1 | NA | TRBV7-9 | CASSVSTPWLVHEQFF | TGTGCCAGCAGCGTGTCCACCCCTTGGCTAGTACATGAGCAGTTCTTC
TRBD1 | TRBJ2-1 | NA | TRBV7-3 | CASSLTGQSNEQFF | TGTGCCAGCAGCTTGACGGGACAGAGCAATGAGCAGTTCTTC
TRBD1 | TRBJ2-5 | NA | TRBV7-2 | CASSLGQGRGTQYF | TGTGCCAGCAGCTTAGGACAGGGTCGAGGGACCCAGTACTTC
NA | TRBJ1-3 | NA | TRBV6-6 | CASSVQALDTIYF | TGTGCCAGCAGCGTACAGGCTCTGGACACCATATATTTT
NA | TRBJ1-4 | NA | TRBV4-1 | CASSAVGANEKLFF | TGCGCCAGCAGCGCGGTGGGCGCTAATGAAAAACTGTTTTTT
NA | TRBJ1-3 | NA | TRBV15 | CATSRPTQTGLSGNTIYF | TGTGCCACCAGCAGACCTACACAAACCGGGCTCTCTGGAAACACCATATATTTT
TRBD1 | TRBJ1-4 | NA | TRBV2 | CASSRQGLNEKLFF | TGTGCCAGCAGTAGACAGGGACTTAATGAAAAACTGTTTTTT
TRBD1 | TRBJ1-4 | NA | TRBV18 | CASSPRNRGLGEKLFF | TGTGCCAGCTCACCTCGAAACAGGGGGCTGGGAGAAAAACTGTTTTTT
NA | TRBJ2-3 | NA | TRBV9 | CASSVVGASSTDTQYF | TGTGCCAGCAGCGTAGTCGGGGCTTCTAGCACAGATACGCAGTATTTT
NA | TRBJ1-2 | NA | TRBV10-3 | CAIGGPGTNYGYTF | TGTGCCATCGGGGGGCCCGGGACTAACTATGGCTACACCTTC
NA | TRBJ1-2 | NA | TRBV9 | CASSGGGLGYGYTF | TGTGCCAGCAGTGGGGGGGGTTTAGGCTATGGCTACACCTTC
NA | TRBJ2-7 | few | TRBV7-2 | CASSFPPPLDEQYF | TGTGCCAGCAGCTTTCCACCACCGTTGGACGAGCAGTACTTC
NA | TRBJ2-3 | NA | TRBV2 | CASSEGYPVTDTQYF | TGTGCCAGCAGTGAAGGCTATCCAGTCACAGATACGCAGTATTTT
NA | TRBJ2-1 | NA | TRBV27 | CASSLQSSYNEQFF | TGTGCCAGCAGTTTACAGAGCTCCTACAATGAGCAGTTCTTC
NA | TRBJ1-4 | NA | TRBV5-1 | CASSLNREGEKLFF | TGCGCCAGCAGCTTGAACAGGGAGGGTGAAAAACTGTTTTTT
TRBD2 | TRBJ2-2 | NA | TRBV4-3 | CASSLTGLAGDTGELFF | TGCGCCAGCAGCCTGACGGGACTAGCGGGGGACACCGGGGAGCTGTTTTTT
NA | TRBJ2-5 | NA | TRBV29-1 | CSVEGREETQYF | TGCAGCGTTGAGGGCAGAGAAGAGACCCAGTACTTC
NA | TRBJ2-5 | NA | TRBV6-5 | CASRPTVYQETQYF | TGTGCCAGCAGACCTACAGTCTACCAAGAGACCCAGTACTTC
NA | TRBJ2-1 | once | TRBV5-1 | CASSLRGNPEQFF | TGCGCCAGCAGCTTACGGGGGAACCCTGAGCAGTTCTTC
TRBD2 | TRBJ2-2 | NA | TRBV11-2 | CASSLVAGAGELFF | TGTGCCAGCAGCTTAGTAGCGGGGGCCGGGGAGCTGTTTTTT
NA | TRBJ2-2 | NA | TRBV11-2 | CASRPIFRTANGELFF | TGTGCCAGCAGACCCATTTTTAGGACAGCGAACGGGGAGCTGTTTTTT
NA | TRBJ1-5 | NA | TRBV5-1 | CASSLAGRGNQPQHF | TGCGCCAGCAGCTTGGCGGGGAGGGGCAATCAGCCCCAGCATTTT
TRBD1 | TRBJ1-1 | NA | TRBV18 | CASSPRDRANTEAFF | TGTGCCAGCTCACCGCGGGACAGGGCGAACACTGAAGCTTTCTTT
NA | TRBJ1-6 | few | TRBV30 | CAWSGRWNSPLHF | TGTGCCTGGAGTGGCCGATGGAATTCACCCCTCCACTTT
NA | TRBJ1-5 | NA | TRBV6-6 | CASSNRFGIQPQHF | TGTGCCAGCAGTAACAGGTTCGGAATTCAGCCCCAGCATTTT
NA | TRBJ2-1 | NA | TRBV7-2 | CASSLGGGNEQFF | TGTGCCAGCAGCTTAGGGGGTGGCAATGAGCAGTTCTTC